This T cell receptor (beta chain) was found in a study of beta chain features in type 1 diabetes. About the research overall: In age, gender and cell yields, patients were similar to healthy donors.

This clone came up once. What it recognizes is unknown. What was sequenced were expressed TCRB transcripts, since all of the isolated RNA had been reverse transcribed. Assay used: immunoSEQ multiplex PCR; TCRdb lists only in-frame clones, some missing. The sample lists about 130,000 clones, approximately 9.2% occurring once. V shed 6 bases and J 0 bases; nucleotides not matched to a gene: 1. Germline lookup yields CDR1 MNHNS and CDR2 SASEGT. This CDR3 region has 14 residues. Study observations and caveats: People with Type 1 diabetes carried modestly yet significantly shorter TCRB CDR3s in all four CD4+ subsets. PCR might pick shorter templates more often, in the same way for patients and controls.

V is TRBV6-1 and J is TRBJ2-5, with TRBD1 matching 10 bases. Sequencing was done on a sample of central memory CD4+ T cells from blood. The clonotype comes from a man between 18 and 29 years old in good health. The CDR3, as DNA: TGTGCCAGCAGGGGACAGGGGTACCAAGAGACCCAGTACTTC. Translation: CASRGQGYQETQYF.